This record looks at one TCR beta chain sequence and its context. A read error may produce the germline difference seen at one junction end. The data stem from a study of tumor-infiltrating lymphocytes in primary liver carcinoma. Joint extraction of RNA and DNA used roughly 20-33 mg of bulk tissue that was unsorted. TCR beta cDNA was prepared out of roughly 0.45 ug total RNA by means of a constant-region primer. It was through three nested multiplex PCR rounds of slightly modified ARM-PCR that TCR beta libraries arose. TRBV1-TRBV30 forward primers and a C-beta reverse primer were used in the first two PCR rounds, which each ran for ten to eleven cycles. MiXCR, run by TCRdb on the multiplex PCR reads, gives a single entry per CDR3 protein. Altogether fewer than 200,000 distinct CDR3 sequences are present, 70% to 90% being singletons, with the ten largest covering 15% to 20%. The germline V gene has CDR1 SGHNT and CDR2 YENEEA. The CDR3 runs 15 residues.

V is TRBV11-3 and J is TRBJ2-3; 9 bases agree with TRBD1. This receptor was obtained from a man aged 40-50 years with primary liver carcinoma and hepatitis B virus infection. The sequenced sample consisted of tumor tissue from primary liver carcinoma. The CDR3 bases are TGTCCCAGCAGTCCCGGGACAGGGTTAACAGGTACGCAGTATTTT. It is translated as CPSSPGTGLTGTQYF.